The 17 T cell receptor beta chains reported below all come from one sample, sequenced in a study of read filtering for tumor transcriptome and immune sequencing. From about 400 ng of RNA, a library with molecular barcoded alpha/delta and beta/gamma adaptors was made. TCRdb ran MiXCR on the reads and lists one entry per CDR3 protein. The sample consists of about 39,000 distinct CDR3 sequences, more than 13% of them appearing once. The sequenced sample was a population of CD138-negative cells sorted from bone marrow. All receptors derive from a donor aged 40 or older with multiple myeloma.

This clonotype was detected ten times or more. This chain joins TRBV7-9 and TRBJ1-2; 8 positions agree with TRBD1. Germline assignment: CDR1 SEHNR and CDR2 FQNEAQ (reference sequence). This CDR3 is built from 15 residues. The junction had 10 bases not matched to a gene; V was cut back by 3 bases and J by 7 bases. In DNA, the CDR3 is TGTGCCAGCAGCTTTTCAGGACAGGGTGCATCTGGCTACACCTTC. Residues: CASSFSGQGASGYTF. The variable domain in full, with the rest retrieved from reference TRBV7-9 and TRBJ1-2, is DTGVSQNPRHKITKRGQNVTFRCDPISEHNRLYWYRQTLGQGPEFLTYFQNEAQLEKSRLLSDRFSAERPKGSFSTLEIQRTEQGDSAMYLCASSFSGQGASGYTFGSGTRLTVV.

This clonotype was recorded many times. The chain has TRBV25-1 and TRBJ2-2; D is unresolved. CDR3 size: 14 residues. V was pared by 0 bases and J by 5 bases, with 7 bases between. From germline, CDR1 is MGHDK and CDR2 SYGVNS. Here the CDR3 DNA reads TGTGCCAGCAGTGAATATCCCGGGACCGGGGAGCTGTTTTTT. It codes for CASSEYPGTGELFF.

This clonotype was detected many times. The chain is built from TRBV10-3 and TRBJ1-1, with D unclear. The V end lost 6 bases, the J end lost 0 bases, and 11 bases lay between the germline ends. Germline values: CDR1 ENHRY, CDR2 SYGVKD. This CDR3 has 14 residues. The CDR3 here is CAIRPQELNTEAFF. The CDR3 DNA sequence: TGTGCCATCAGACCTCAGGAATTGAACACTGAAGCTTTCTTT.

Points on this clonotype: A much larger clone sits a single nucleotide away, making a read error possible. The CDR3 ends on some other residue instead of the conserved phenylalanine or tryptophan, so this is likely a read error. The rearrangement links TRBV19 to TRBJ1-1; the D is unclear. CDR3 size: 16 residues. Germline values: CDR1 LNHDA, CDR2 SQIVND (reference sequence). V was clipped by 7 bases and J by 1 base, with 19 bases between them. The chain's CDR3 is CASTPPSGRRNTEAFL. CDR3 bases: TGTGCCAGTACCCCCCCCTCAGGACGGAGGAACACTGAAGCTTTCCTT.

There are many counts of this clonotype. V is TRBV20-1 and J is TRBJ2-1; 11 nucleotides agree with TRBD1. The V gene end was trimmed by 6 bases and the J gene end by 1 base; junction bases not matched to a gene: 8. CDR1 is DFQATT, CDR2 SNEGSKA, per germline (reference sequence). The CDR3 runs 16 residues. The CDR3 coding sequence is TGCAGTGCCGCCCGGACAGGGGGCGTATCCTACAATGAGCAGTTCTTC. This translates into CSAARTGGVSYNEQFF.

This clonotype was seen repeatedly, ten times or more. The genes are TRBV20-1 and TRBJ2-3; no clear D. CDR1 is DFQATT and CDR2 is SNEGSKA in the germline V gene (reference sequence). The CDR3 has 11 residues. V was pared by 3 bases and J by 7 bases, with 8 bases between. The CDR3 here is CSARAANTQYF. The CDR3 DNA is TGCAGTGCTAGGGCCGCGAATACGCAGTATTTT.

The table lists this clonotype with a few counts. The chain has TRBV5-5 and TRBJ1-2; TRBD1 agrees at 7 bases. The V gene end was trimmed by 4 bases and the J gene end by 4 bases; junction bases not matched to a gene: 7. This CDR3 region has 14 residues. Germline V gene sequence: CDR1 SGHKS, CDR2 YYEKEE (reference sequence). This CDR3 is CASSTAGQVYGYTF. The CDR3 DNA reads TGTGCCAGCAGCACCGCCGGACAGGTCTATGGCTACACCTTC.

On this clonotype itself: A junction end diverges from the germline sequence, so it may reflect a read error. CDR3 sequence: CASTGGEAYNEQSF. For the CDR3, the DNA is TGTGCCAGCACGGGCGGCGAGGCCTACAATGAGCAGTCCTTC. The chain has TRBV6-1 and TRBJ2-1; D is undetermined. This CDR3 has 14 residues. Germline-derived CDR1 and CDR2 are MNHNS and SASEGT.

To note about this clonotype: This may come from a read error, since a much larger clone is one base off. DNA of the CDR3: TGTGCCAGCAGCCAAGCAACAACAGATACGCAGTATTTT. As protein: CASSQATTDTQYF. The chain links TRBV4-2 to TRBJ1-4; D is unclear. The J call may not be correct, given that the DNA end is closer to TRBJ2-3. Germline V gene lookup returns CDR1 LGHNA and CDR2 YNFKEQ. The CDR3 runs to 13 residues.

This clonotype occurred many times. Here the CDR3 reads CASSLGGYGAQYF. CDR3 DNA sequence: TGTGCCAGCAGCTTAGGCGGTTACGGGGCGCAGTACTTC. The chain joins TRBV7-9 to TRBJ2-7; D tentatively fits TRBD1 or TRBD2 (5 bases each). This CDR3 has 13 amino acids. V shed 1 base and J shed 9 bases, with 13 bases lying between them. CDR1 and CDR2 from the germline V gene are SEHNR and FQNEAQ (reference sequence). Supplemented by reference TRBV7-9 and TRBJ2-7, the full variable domain reads DTGVSQNPRHKITKRGQNVTFRCDPISEHNRLYWYRQTLGQGPEFLTYFQNEAQLEKSRLLSDRFSAERPKGSFSTLEIQRTEQGDSAMYLCASSLGGYGAQYFGPGTRLTVT.

This clonotype has ten or more counts. The chain uses TRBV27 and TRBJ2-1, with 8 bases identical to TRBD2. Germline V lookup: CDR1 MNHEY, CDR2 SMNVEV (reference sequence). The CDR3 sequence is 14 residues long. The V segment lost 5 bases and the J segment 5 bases; nucleotides outside the gene matches: 5. This CDR3 is CASSPTSGNNEQFF. For the CDR3, the DNA is TGTGCCAGCAGTCCCACTAGCGGCAACAATGAGCAGTTCTTC.

This clonotype occurred once. A much larger clone differs from this one at a single base, so this may be a read error. This chain connects TRBV5-1 to TRBJ2-7, with D perhaps matching TRBD1 (5 bases). Germline CDR1 reads SGHRS; CDR2 reads YFSETQ. V lost 3 bases, J lost 6 bases, and 13 bases lay in between. The CDR3 contains 13 residues. The CDR3 sequence is CASSWQGAVEQYF. In nucleotides, the CDR3 is TGCGCCAGCAGCTGGCAGGGTGCAGTCGAGCAGTACTTC. Combining the CDR3 with reference TRBV5-1 and TRBJ2-7 gives the whole variable domain KAGVTQTPRYLIKTRGQQVTLSCSPISGHRSVSWYQQTPGQGLQFLFEYFSETQRNKGNFPGRFSGRQFSNSRSEMNVSTLELGDSALYLCASSWQGAVEQYFGPGTRLTVT.

This clonotype appeared a few times. A much more abundant neighbour one base away suggests this may be a read error. The V gene is TRBV3-1, the J gene TRBJ2-7; no firm D call. The CDR3 is 11 residues long. Trimming took 4 bases from V and 3 from J, leaving 4 bases between them. Germline assignment: CDR1 LGHDT and CDR2 YNNKEL (reference sequence). The CDR3 loop reads CASSRRYEQYF. The CDR3, as DNA: TGTGCCAGCAGCCGGCGCTACGAGCAGTACTTC.

This clonotype has a count of ten or more. The chain uses TRBV29-1 and TRBJ1-4, with a tentative D call TRBD1 (6 bases). The germline V gene has CDR1 SQVTM and CDR2 ANQGSEA. V was trimmed by 7 bases and J by 4 bases, leaving 19 bases between them. This CDR3 contains 15 residues. This CDR3 is CSATPGGQFNEKLFF. The CDR3 DNA reads TGCAGCGCGACGCCCGGGGGGCAGTTTAATGAAAAACTGTTTTTT.

In its sample, this clonotype was seen many times. The V call is TRBV11-2, the J call TRBJ2-3, with a weak D call TRBD2 (5 bases). Germline CDR1 is SGHAT and CDR2 is FQNNGV. Deletions cut 3 bases from V and 1 base from J, with 11 bases between. The CDR3 is 15 residues long. The chain's CDR3 is CASSFSQRGTDTQYF. DNA for the CDR3: TGTGCCAGCAGCTTTTCGCAGAGGGGCACAGATACGCAGTATTTT.

This clonotype showed up many times. The gene calls are TRBV27 and TRBJ2-2; either TRBD1 or TRBD2 may fit D (5 bases each). Germline CDR1 is MNHEY and CDR2 is SMNVEV (reference sequence). The CDR3 runs 16 residues. V was pared by 3 bases and J by 2 bases, with 13 bases between. The CDR3, as DNA: TGTGCCAGCAGTTTTTTGAGGGACGTCAACACCGGGGAGCTGTTTTTT. It translates to CASSFLRDVNTGELFF.

This clonotype has a handful of counts. A much larger clonotype is one base distant, so this may be a read error. The CDR3 loop is CACEKGNNEQLF. The CDR3 DNA reads as TGTGCCTGTGAGAAGGGAAACAATGAGCAGCTCTTC. This chain links TRBV30 with TRBJ2-1; no clear D gene. This CDR3 has 12 amino acids. Looked up from germline, CDR1 is GTSNPN and CDR2 is SVGIG (reference sequence).